The present TCR beta chain was sequenced within a study of blood T cell repertoires in COVID-19. This CDR3 is built from 16 residues. V was trimmed by 1 base and J by 7 bases, leaving 14 bases between them. Germline CDR1 is LGHDT and CDR2 is YNNKEL (reference sequence). Produced via immunoSEQ multiplex PCR; TCRdb's table is partial and in-frame only. The table records roughly 74,000 clones, approximately 84% of them present only once. The sample comprised peripheral blood. The clonotype originates from a man between 70 and 80 years old with acute or convalescent COVID-19. The chain joins TRBV3-1 (or the pseudogene TRBV3-2) to TRBJ1-6, with a possible D match to TRBD1 (5 bases). The chain's CDR3 is CASSQAAGLNNSPLHF. The CDR3 DNA sequence: TGTGCCAGCAGCCAAGCGGCAGGGCTAAACAATTCACCCCTCCACTTT.